This T cell receptor (beta chain) was recovered during a study of blood T cell repertoires in COVID-19. Here immunoSEQ multiplex PCR was the method, and the copy in TCRdb shows in-frame clones only, minus some. The sample lists about 400,000 clones; roughly 89% were seen once. The CDR3 runs 17 residues. CDR1 and CDR2 (germline): MNHNS, SASEGT. Trimming removed 0 bases at V and 5 bases at J, with 19 bases between. The source of this sequence is a woman aged 25 to 39 who had recovered from COVID-19. Sequences were obtained from PBMCs or T cells enriched from blood (not recorded which). This chain links TRBV6-1 with TRBJ1-2; D unresolved. DNA of the CDR3: TGTGCCAGCAGTGAAGCTGTAACTATGCCTACTACTTATGGCTACACCTTC. Its protein is CASSEAVTMPTTYGYTF.